This TCR beta chain was captured in a study of OX40 agonist ivuxolimab in advanced cancers. Study-level background: Partial responses were achieved by three patients, one with hepatocellular carcinoma and two with cutaneous melanoma.

Some clones are missing from TCRdb's copy, which holds only in-frame ones; the method was immunoSEQ multiplex PCR. This sample has roughly 93,000 clones, with approximately 80% found just once. Blood specimens came from baseline, cycle 4 day 1, and cycle 7 day 1. V was cut by 2 bases and J by 4 bases, with 11 bases left in between. The CDR3 is 14 residues long. Germline V CDR1 and CDR2: SGHRS, YFSETQ. This chain connects TRBV5-1 to TRBJ2-3; D might be TRBD1 (5 bases). The sequences come from CD4+ or CD8+ T cells sorted from blood, collected in a trial of the OX40 agonist ivuxolimab. This receptor was taken from an adult with an advanced solid tumor such as melanoma, head and neck, liver or kidney cancer. Written as DNA, the CDR3 is TGCGCCAGCAGCTTTCAGGGCGACGCAGATACGCAGTATTTT. This sequence encodes CASSFQGDADTQYF.